This T cell receptor beta chain was retrieved from a study of T cell responses to AZD1222 COVID-19 vaccine. Whole-study context: Second doses that came at about 4 or about 12 weeks were put together.

This clone was seen ten or more times. What it recognizes is unknown. Notes on the study in general: Rises in breadth and depth of Spike-specific TCRs came after two AZD1222 doses. Donors were largely white British and mainly female; clonal diversity was possibly underestimated.

The data were produced by immunoSEQ multiplex PCR, yet TCRdb's version contains in-frame clones alone and is incomplete. Here the sample spans about 86,000 clones, more than 75% being singletons. The CDR3 covers 13 residues. Trimming left V 0 bases short and J 2 bases short, with 2 bases between. CDR1 and CDR2 (germline): MNHEY, SMNVEV (reference sequence). The clonotype originates from an adult in good health. The rearrangement joins TRBV27 to TRBJ1-3; D is ambiguous. Specimen: peripheral blood, collected on day 0 of AZD1222 vaccination. The CDR3 loop is CASSLSPGNTIYF. CDR3 DNA sequence: TGTGCCAGCAGTTTATCCCCTGGAAACACCATATATTTT.